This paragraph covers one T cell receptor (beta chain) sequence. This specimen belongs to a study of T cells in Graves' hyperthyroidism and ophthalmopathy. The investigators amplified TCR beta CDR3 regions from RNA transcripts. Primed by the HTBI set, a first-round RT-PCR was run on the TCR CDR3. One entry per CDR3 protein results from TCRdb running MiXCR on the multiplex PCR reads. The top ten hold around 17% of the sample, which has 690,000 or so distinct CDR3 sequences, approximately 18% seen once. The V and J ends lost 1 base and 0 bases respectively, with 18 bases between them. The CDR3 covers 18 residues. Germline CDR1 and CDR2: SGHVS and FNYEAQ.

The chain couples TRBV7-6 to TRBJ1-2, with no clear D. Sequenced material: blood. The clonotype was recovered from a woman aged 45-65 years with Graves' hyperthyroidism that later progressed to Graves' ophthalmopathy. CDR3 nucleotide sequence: TGTGCCAGCAGCTTAGATAGGGTCAGATCGCAAGCTAACTATGGCTACACCTTC. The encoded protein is CASSLDRVRSQANYGYTF. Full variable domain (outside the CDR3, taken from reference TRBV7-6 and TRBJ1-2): GAGVSQSPRYKVTKRGQDVALRCDPISGHVSLYWYRQALGQGPEFLTYFNYEAQQDKSGLPNDRFSAERPEGSISTLTIQRTEQRDSAMYRCASSLDRVRSQANYGYTFGSGTRLTVV.